The rows below give T cell receptor beta chains drawn from one sample of a study of beta chain features in type 1 diabetes. This table comes from immunoSEQ multiplex PCR, and its TCRdb copy is limited to in-frame clones, with some not included. The sample carries hundreds of thousands of clones, around 28% recorded once. Sequencing used naive CD4+ T cells from blood. The source is a man younger than 35 in good health. CDR3s leave out the opening cysteine and the closing phenylalanine or tryptophan.

length	V	J	CDR3
11	TRBV9	TRBJ1-1	ASSGPWGTEAF
14	TRBV5-1	TRBJ2-2	ASSHGLAGNTGELF
12	TRBV6-6	TRBJ2-5	ASRGGRGLETQY
12	TRBV10-3	TRBJ2-7	AITGTGDSYEQY
11	TRBV7-2	TRBJ2-1	ASSLARVNEQF
14	TRBV7-2	TRBJ2-2	ASSPRGRATTGELF
13	TRBV6-5	TRBJ2-7	ASSYSGQGSYEQY
11	TRBV6-1	TRBJ2-1	ASTVDGYNEQF
12	TRBV11-2	TRBJ2-1	ASSLDPSGHEQF
11	TRBV19	TRBJ1-1	ASSMVLNTEAF
13	TRBV25-1	TRBJ2-5	ASSEFGLAEETQY
12	TRBV25-1	TRBJ2-1	ASLPIGSYNEQF
16	TRBV30	TRBJ2-6	AWSVLGQGNSGANVLT
12	TRBV28	TRBJ2-1	ASSSGAKWNEQF
13	TRBV25-1	TRBJ2-6	ASRRDSSGANVLT
12	TRBV30	TRBJ1-5	AWSSGGVGQPQH
16	TRBV30	TRBJ2-7	AWSATRFSSDWSYEQY
11	TRBV14	TRBJ1-2	ASSQGGFYGYT
13	TRBV7-9	TRBJ1-5	ASSRGQNSNQPQH
9	TRBV20-1	TRBJ2-7	SVERSYEQY
12	TRBV7-3	TRBJ2-7	ASSLTGDSYEQY
13	TRBV28	TRBJ2-1	ASSPSGRGDNEQF
12	TRBV10-3	TRBJ1-3	AISGDRAGNTIY
12	TRBV25-1	TRBJ2-4	ASSEEGAKNIQY
15	TRBV14	TRBJ2-1	ASSLIAGGPGINEQF